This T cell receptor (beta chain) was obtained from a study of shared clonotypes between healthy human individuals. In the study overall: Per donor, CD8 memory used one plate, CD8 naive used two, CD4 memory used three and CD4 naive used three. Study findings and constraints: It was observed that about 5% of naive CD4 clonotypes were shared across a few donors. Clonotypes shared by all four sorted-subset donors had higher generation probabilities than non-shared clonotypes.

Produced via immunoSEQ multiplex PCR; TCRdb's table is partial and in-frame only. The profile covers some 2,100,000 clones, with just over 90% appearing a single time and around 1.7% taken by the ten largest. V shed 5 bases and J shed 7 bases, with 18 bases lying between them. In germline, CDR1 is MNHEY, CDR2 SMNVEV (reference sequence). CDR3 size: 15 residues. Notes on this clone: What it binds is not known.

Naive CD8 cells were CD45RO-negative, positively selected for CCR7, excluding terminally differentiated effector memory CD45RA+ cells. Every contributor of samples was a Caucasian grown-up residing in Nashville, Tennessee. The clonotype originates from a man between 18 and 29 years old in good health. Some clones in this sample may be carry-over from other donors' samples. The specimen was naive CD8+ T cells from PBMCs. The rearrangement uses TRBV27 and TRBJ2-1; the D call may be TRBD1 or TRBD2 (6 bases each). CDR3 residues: CASSDRRELKNEQFF. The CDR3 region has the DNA TGTGCCAGCAGTGACAGGAGGGAGCTAAAGAATGAGCAGTTCTTC.